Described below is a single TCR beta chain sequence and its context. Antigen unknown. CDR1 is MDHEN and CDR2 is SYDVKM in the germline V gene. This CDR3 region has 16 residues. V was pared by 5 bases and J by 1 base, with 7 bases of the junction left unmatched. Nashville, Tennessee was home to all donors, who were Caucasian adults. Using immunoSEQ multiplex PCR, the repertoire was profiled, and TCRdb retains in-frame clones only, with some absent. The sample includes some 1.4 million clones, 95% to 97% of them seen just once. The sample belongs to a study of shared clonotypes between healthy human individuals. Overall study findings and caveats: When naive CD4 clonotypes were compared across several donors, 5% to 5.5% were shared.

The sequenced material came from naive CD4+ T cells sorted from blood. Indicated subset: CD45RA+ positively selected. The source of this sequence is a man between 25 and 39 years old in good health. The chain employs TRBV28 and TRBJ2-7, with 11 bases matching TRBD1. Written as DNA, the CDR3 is TGTGCCAGCAGTCCTCTGGGACAGGGGGTATCCTACGAGCAGTACTTC. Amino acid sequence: CASSPLGQGVSYEQYF. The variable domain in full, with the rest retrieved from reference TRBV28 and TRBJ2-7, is DVKVTQSSRYLVKRTGEKVFLECVQDMDHENMFWYRQDPGLGLRLIYFSYDVKMKEKGDIPEGYSVSREKKERFSLILESASTNQTSMYLCASSPLGQGVSYEQYFGPGTRLTVT.